Shown below are 2 T cell receptor beta chains from a single sample sequenced in a study of cytomegalovirus exposure and HLA in healthy donors. The PCR had 60 Vbeta and 13 Jbeta primers. Produced via immunoSEQ multiplex PCR; TCRdb's table is partial and in-frame only. The sample records 150,000 or so clones, more than 65% being singletons. Sequencing was carried out using PBMCs. All receptors come from a man aged 50 or older in good health and CMV-seropositive.

This sequence joins TRBV19 and TRBJ2-3, with D hard to call. V was clipped by 4 bases and J by 6 bases, with 11 bases between them. The CDR3 has 13 residues. Germline lookup yields CDR1 LNHDA and CDR2 SQIVND (reference sequence). CDR3 DNA: TGTGCCAGTAGTAGCGGAGCCCCGGATACGCAGTATTTT. Encoded protein: CASSSGAPDTQYF.

This chain uses TRBV15 with TRBJ1-1; D unclear. The CDR3 sequence is 14 residues long. Trimming pared 5 bases from V and 2 bases from J, leaving 12 bases between. In germline, CDR1 is LNHNV, CDR2 YYDKDF (reference sequence). CDR3 nucleotides: TGTGCCACCAGCCCACGGACGGGAAACACTGAAGCTTTCTTT. Encoded protein: CATSPRTGNTEAFF.